This TCR beta chain was captured in a study of T cells after yellow fever vaccination. The V and J ends lost 7 bases and 8 bases respectively, with 11 bases between them. Germline V gene data show CDR1 as MNHNY and CDR2 as SVGAGI (reference sequence). The CDR3 is made up of 11 amino acids. Universal primer sites and UMIs were introduced during 5'RACE template-switching synthesis of TCR cDNA. TCRdb passed the 5' RACE reads through MiXCR, listing each CDR3 protein once. The table has 200,000 to 250,000 distinct CDR3 sequences, roughly 3.3% seen once. The TCR was taken from a man between 18 and 35 years old who received the YFV17D yellow fever vaccine. The V gene is TRBV6-6, the J gene TRBJ1-1; D not resolved. The input for sequencing was CD4+ T cells sorted from PBMCs, taken 10 days after the yellow fever booster vaccination. For the CDR3, the DNA is TGTGCCAGCACTGTGTATCAAGAAGCTTTCTTT. Its translation is CASTVYQEAFF.